This TCR beta chain was identified in a study of shared clonotypes between healthy human individuals. Findings and caveats of the study: Memory subsets had estimated richness that was generally smaller than that of naive subsets. With a few donors compared, roughly 5% of naive CD4 clonotypes were shared.

At the deep level, the assay was run. Clones were read by immunoSEQ multiplex PCR, and TCRdb kept only the in-frame ones, dropping some. This sample carries 2 million to 2.5 million clones, about 93% of them seen once, and the ten largest clones take roughly 1.7%. As for this clone: Its antigen is currently unknown.

The naive CD8 subset, CD45RO-negative cells positively selected for CCR7, excluded terminally differentiated effector memory CD45RA+ cells. Each of the donors was a healthy adult who was HIV-negative and had not had a recent acute infection or vaccination. This TCR was sampled from a man between 18 and 29 years old in good health. Some clones in this sample may be carry-over from other donors' samples. The material sequenced was naive CD8+ T cells from PBMCs.

The CDR3 DNA reads TGTGCCAGCAGCGGATCCGGACTAGCGGGAGGGGGGTTTACCTACGAGCAGTACTTC. This translates into CASSGSGLAGGGFTYEQYF. The V and J genes are TRBV7-9 and TRBJ2-7; 15 bases line up with TRBD2. CDR1 is SEHNR and CDR2 is FQNEAQ in the germline V gene (reference sequence). Losses at the gene ends were 5 bases for V and 2 bases for J; bases not matched to a gene: 13. The CDR3 is made up of 19 amino acids.